This is a list of T cell receptor beta chains from one sample in a study of blood T cell repertoires in COVID-19. Some clones are missing from TCRdb's copy, which holds only in-frame ones; the method was immunoSEQ multiplex PCR. Here the sample spans about 220,000 clones, around 83% being singletons. The sequenced material came from peripheral blood. The receptors shown here come from a man aged 35-49 years who had recovered from COVID-19. Both conserved end residues are part of each CDR3. Fields, in order: D gene, CDR3 length, V gene, J gene, clone size, CDR3 protein, CDR3 DNA. The D gene is left open where the match is weak. Expanded clones get a size class; other rows say once, few or many, or leave the size out.

D gene: .; CDR3 length: 16; V gene: TRBV6-2/TRBV6-3; J gene: TRBJ2-1; clone size: .; CDR3 protein: CASSISTGTRNNEQFF; CDR3 DNA: TGTGCCAGCAGTATTTCGACCGGGACTCGCAACAATGAGCAGTTCTTC
D gene: .; CDR3 length: 18; V gene: TRBV11-2; J gene: TRBJ1-6; clone size: .; CDR3 protein: CASSSHFGGPQKDSPLHF; CDR3 DNA: TGTGCCAGCAGCTCCCATTTCGGGGGACCCCAAAAGGATTCACCCCTCCACTTT
D gene: .; CDR3 length: 13; V gene: TRBV27; J gene: TRBJ1-4; clone size: .; CDR3 protein: CASSLSSRDNLFF; CDR3 DNA: TGTGCCAGCAGTTTATCCTCCAGGGATAATTTGTTTTTT
D gene: .; CDR3 length: 16; V gene: TRBV4-3; J gene: TRBJ1-1; clone size: few; CDR3 protein: CASSQDLWRANTEAFF; CDR3 DNA: TGCGCCAGCAGCCAAGATCTATGGAGGGCGAACACTGAAGCTTTCTTT
D gene: .; CDR3 length: 14; V gene: TRBV7-2; J gene: TRBJ1-2; clone size: .; CDR3 protein: CASSLAGIGYGYTF; CDR3 DNA: TGTGCCAGCAGCTTAGCGGGCATAGGCTATGGCTACACCTTC
D gene: TRBD2; CDR3 length: 15; V gene: TRBV6-5; J gene: TRBJ2-1; clone size: .; CDR3 protein: CASSLAAAGVYEQFF; CDR3 DNA: TGTGCCAGCAGCCTAGCGGCAGCGGGAGTCTATGAGCAGTTCTTC
D gene: TRBD2; CDR3 length: 14; V gene: TRBV2; J gene: TRBJ2-7; clone size: .; CDR3 protein: CATQQRESSYEQYF; CDR3 DNA: TGTGCCACCCAGCAGCGGGAGTCTTCCTACGAGCAGTACTTC
D gene: TRBD1; CDR3 length: 12; V gene: TRBV6-5; J gene: TRBJ2-7; clone size: .; CDR3 protein: CASRSGTGEQYF; CDR3 DNA: TGTGCCAGCAGGTCCGGGACAGGGGAGCAGTACTTC
D gene: TRBD1; CDR3 length: 13; V gene: TRBV29-1; J gene: TRBJ2-7; clone size: .; CDR3 protein: CSVEGQGIDEQYF; CDR3 DNA: TGCAGCGTTGAAGGACAGGGCATCGACGAGCAGTACTTC
D gene: .; CDR3 length: 13; V gene: TRBV2; J gene: TRBJ2-1; clone size: .; CDR3 protein: CASSYRENNEQFF; CDR3 DNA: TGTGCCAGCAGCTACCGGGAGAACAATGAGCAGTTCTTC
D gene: .; CDR3 length: 19; V gene: TRBV27; J gene: TRBJ1-1; clone size: .; CDR3 protein: CASSFWSGAGVRMNTEAFF; CDR3 DNA: TGTGCCAGCAGTTTTTGGAGCGGTGCGGGGGTTCGCATGAACACTGAAGCTTTCTTT
D gene: .; CDR3 length: 13; V gene: TRBV6-4; J gene: TRBJ2-1; clone size: .; CDR3 protein: CASSDSNRREQFF; CDR3 DNA: TGTGCCAGCAGTGACTCGAACAGACGTGAGCAGTTCTTC
D gene: .; CDR3 length: 16; V gene: TRBV11-3; J gene: TRBJ1-1; clone size: .; CDR3 protein: CASSLGGSPVNTEAFF; CDR3 DNA: TGTGCCAGCAGCTTAGGAGGGTCCCCGGTCAACACTGAAGCTTTCTTT
D gene: TRBD2; CDR3 length: 15; V gene: TRBV7-8; J gene: TRBJ2-7; clone size: .; CDR3 protein: CASRGAGGPTYEQYF; CDR3 DNA: TGTGCCAGCAGGGGAGCGGGGGGGCCGACCTACGAGCAGTACTTC
D gene: .; CDR3 length: 14; V gene: TRBV7-9; J gene: TRBJ2-1; clone size: .; CDR3 protein: CASSSQQRVQEQFF; CDR3 DNA: TGTGCCAGCAGCTCCCAACAGCGGGTACAAGAGCAGTTCTTC
D gene: TRBD2; CDR3 length: 16; V gene: TRBV4-3; J gene: TRBJ2-1; clone size: .; CDR3 protein: CASSQEWDGGSNEQFF; CDR3 DNA: TGCGCCAGCAGCCAAGAGTGGGACGGGGGGTCCAATGAGCAGTTCTTC
D gene: .; CDR3 length: 14; V gene: TRBV5-1; J gene: TRBJ1-1; clone size: .; CDR3 protein: CASSLAQTNTEAFF; CDR3 DNA: TGCGCCAGCAGCTTGGCACAGACGAACACTGAAGCTTTCTTT
D gene: TRBD1; CDR3 length: 16; V gene: TRBV30; J gene: TRBJ1-2; clone size: .; CDR3 protein: CAWLGTGYLANYGYTF; CDR3 DNA: TGTGCCTGGCTCGGGACAGGCTACCTCGCTAACTATGGCTACACCTTC
D gene: TRBD1; CDR3 length: 16; V gene: TRBV6-2/TRBV6-3; J gene: TRBJ1-5; clone size: .; CDR3 protein: CASSQTGGSGNQPQHF; CDR3 DNA: TGTGCCAGCAGCCAGACAGGGGGTTCTGGCAATCAGCCCCAGCATTTT
D gene: TRBD1; CDR3 length: 15; V gene: TRBV11-3; J gene: TRBJ1-2; clone size: .; CDR3 protein: CASSLRTGANYGYTF; CDR3 DNA: TGTGCCAGCAGCTTACGGACAGGAGCTAACTATGGCTACACCTTC
D gene: TRBD1; CDR3 length: 16; V gene: TRBV6-1; J gene: TRBJ2-7; clone size: .; CDR3 protein: CASSEVGTGPSYEQYF; CDR3 DNA: TGTGCCAGCAGTGAAGTAGGGACAGGGCCCTCCTACGAGCAGTACTTC
D gene: TRBD1; CDR3 length: 14; V gene: TRBV18; J gene: TRBJ2-7; clone size: .; CDR3 protein: CASSSGQGVDEQYF; CDR3 DNA: TGTGCCAGCTCGTCGGGACAGGGGGTAGACGAGCAGTACTTC
D gene: TRBD1; CDR3 length: 17; V gene: TRBV13; J gene: TRBJ2-7; clone size: .; CDR3 protein: CASSLGPSGTGVYEQYF; CDR3 DNA: TGTGCCAGCAGCTTAGGTCCGTCGGGGACAGGGGTATACGAGCAGTACTTC
D gene: .; CDR3 length: 15; V gene: TRBV5-4; J gene: TRBJ1-4; clone size: .; CDR3 protein: CASSPSGGTNEKLFF; CDR3 DNA: TGTGCCAGCAGCCCCTCCGGGGGTACTAATGAAAAACTGTTTTTT
D gene: TRBD1; CDR3 length: 15; V gene: TRBV7-2; J gene: TRBJ1-5; clone size: .; CDR3 protein: CASSFGGGQGWPQHF; CDR3 DNA: TGTGCCAGCAGCTTTGGAGGGGGCCAGGGGTGGCCCCAGCATTTT
D gene: .; CDR3 length: 20; V gene: TRBV19; J gene: TRBJ2-2; clone size: .; CDR3 protein: CASSIDRWGRQGGNTGELFF; CDR3 DNA: TGTGCCAGTAGTATAGATAGGTGGGGCAGGCAAGGTGGGAACACCGGGGAGCTGTTTTTT
D gene: .; CDR3 length: 12; V gene: TRBV11-2; J gene: TRBJ1-2; clone size: .; CDR3 protein: CASSLDSYGYTF; CDR3 DNA: TGTGCCAGCAGCTTAGACAGCTATGGCTACACCTTC
D gene: TRBD2; CDR3 length: 14; V gene: TRBV30; J gene: TRBJ2-1; clone size: .; CDR3 protein: CASRGTSEYNEQFF; CDR3 DNA: TGTGCCTCGAGGGGGACTAGCGAATACAATGAGCAGTTCTTC
D gene: TRBD1; CDR3 length: 15; V gene: TRBV19; J gene: TRBJ1-5; clone size: .; CDR3 protein: CASGTGHIEQQPQHF; CDR3 DNA: TGTGCCAGTGGGACAGGACACATCGAGCAGCAGCCCCAGCATTTT
D gene: .; CDR3 length: 11; V gene: TRBV11-2; J gene: TRBJ2-3; clone size: few; CDR3 protein: CASSLADTQYF; CDR3 DNA: TGTGCCAGCAGCTTAGCGGATACGCAGTATTTT
D gene: TRBD1; CDR3 length: 13; V gene: TRBV29-1; J gene: TRBJ2-7; clone size: .; CDR3 protein: CSGTGPSSYEQYF; CDR3 DNA: TGCAGCGGGACAGGGCCCAGCTCCTACGAGCAGTACTTC
D gene: .; CDR3 length: 15; V gene: TRBV7-8; J gene: TRBJ1-2; clone size: few; CDR3 protein: CASSLGFRGNYGYTF; CDR3 DNA: TGTGCCAGCAGCTTGGGCTTCCGGGGAAACTATGGCTACACCTTC
D gene: .; CDR3 length: 15; V gene: TRBV12-5; J gene: TRBJ1-1; clone size: .; CDR3 protein: CASGREWSMGTEAFF; CDR3 DNA: TGTGCTAGTGGGCGGGAATGGTCAATGGGCACTGAAGCTTTCTTT
D gene: .; CDR3 length: 15; V gene: TRBV2; J gene: TRBJ2-7; clone size: few; CDR3 protein: CASSEVRGPPYEQYF; CDR3 DNA: TGTGCCAGCAGTGAAGTAAGAGGGCCCCCCTACGAGCAGTACTTC
D gene: .; CDR3 length: 14; V gene: TRBV6-2/TRBV6-3; J gene: TRBJ2-2; clone size: few; CDR3 protein: CASSGGTDTGELFF; CDR3 DNA: TGTGCCAGCAGTGGAGGGACAGACACCGGGGAGCTGTTTTTT
D gene: TRBD2; CDR3 length: 16; V gene: TRBV4-3; J gene: TRBJ2-2; clone size: .; CDR3 protein: CASSQEWASGAGELFF; CDR3 DNA: TGCGCCAGCAGCCAAGAGTGGGCTAGCGGGGCCGGGGAGCTGTTTTTT
D gene: .; CDR3 length: 11; V gene: TRBV10-3; J gene: TRBJ2-7; clone size: .; CDR3 protein: CAISETGEQYF; CDR3 DNA: TGTGCCATCAGTGAGACGGGCGAGCAGTACTTC
D gene: .; CDR3 length: 16; V gene: TRBV6-1; J gene: TRBJ1-3; clone size: .; CDR3 protein: CASSVQSYRSGNTIYF; CDR3 DNA: TGTGCCAGCAGTGTCCAGTCTTACCGCTCTGGAAACACCATATATTTT
D gene: TRBD2; CDR3 length: 16; V gene: TRBV6-4; J gene: TRBJ2-3; clone size: once; CDR3 protein: CASSGPGLAGEDTQYF; CDR3 DNA: TGTGCCAGCAGTGGACCGGGACTAGCGGGCGAAGATACGCAGTATTTT
D gene: TRBD1; CDR3 length: 13; V gene: TRBV5-6; J gene: TRBJ2-3; clone size: .; CDR3 protein: CASRFRGTDTQYF; CDR3 DNA: TGTGCCAGCAGATTCAGGGGGACAGATACGCAGTATTTT
D gene: TRBD1; CDR3 length: 16; V gene: TRBV5-5; J gene: TRBJ2-7; clone size: once; CDR3 protein: CASRRTGTGSSYEQYF; CDR3 DNA: TGTGCCAGCAGGCGTACCGGGACAGGAAGCTCCTACGAGCAGTACTTC
D gene: TRBD2; CDR3 length: 15; V gene: TRBV27; J gene: TRBJ2-7; clone size: .; CDR3 protein: CASSWTPGTSDEQYF; CDR3 DNA: TGTGCCAGCAGTTGGACGCCGGGGACTAGCGACGAGCAGTACTTC
D gene: .; CDR3 length: 14; V gene: TRBV4-3; J gene: TRBJ2-5; clone size: .; CDR3 protein: CASSQNFDQETQYF; CDR3 DNA: TGCGCCAGCAGCCAAAATTTCGACCAAGAGACCCAGTACTTC
D gene: .; CDR3 length: 13; V gene: TRBV6-4; J gene: TRBJ2-1; clone size: .; CDR3 protein: CASSDSRGNEQFF; CDR3 DNA: TGTGCCAGCAGTGACTCCCGGGGCAATGAGCAGTTCTTC
D gene: TRBD1; CDR3 length: 15; V gene: TRBV6-6; J gene: TRBJ1-2; clone size: .; CDR3 protein: CASLPVGQGYYGYTF; CDR3 DNA: TGTGCCAGTCTTCCCGTCGGACAGGGGTACTATGGCTACACCTTC
D gene: .; CDR3 length: 16; V gene: TRBV5-6; J gene: TRBJ2-1; clone size: .; CDR3 protein: CASERKGGDHYNEQFF; CDR3 DNA: TGTGCCAGCGAGAGGAAAGGGGGGGACCACTACAATGAGCAGTTCTTC
D gene: TRBD1; CDR3 length: 14; V gene: TRBV7-2; J gene: TRBJ2-1; clone size: .; CDR3 protein: CASSLGQSWNEQFF; CDR3 DNA: TGTGCCAGCAGCTTGGGACAGTCTTGGAATGAGCAGTTCTTC
D gene: .; CDR3 length: 13; V gene: TRBV7-9; J gene: TRBJ2-1; clone size: .; CDR3 protein: CASSFEGLDEQFF; CDR3 DNA: TGTGCCAGCAGCTTTGAGGGTCTAGATGAGCAGTTCTTC
D gene: TRBD1; CDR3 length: 15; V gene: TRBV30; J gene: TRBJ1-4; clone size: .; CDR3 protein: CAWSPGQGAGEKLFF; CDR3 DNA: TGTGCCTGGAGCCCGGGACAGGGGGCGGGGGAAAAACTGTTTTTT
D gene: TRBD2; CDR3 length: 16; V gene: TRBV5-1; J gene: TRBJ2-3; clone size: .; CDR3 protein: CASSLTPSGGSDTQYF; CDR3 DNA: TGCGCCAGCAGCTTGACCCCTAGCGGGGGTTCGGATACGCAGTATTTT
D gene: TRBD2; CDR3 length: 19; V gene: TRBV4-1; J gene: TRBJ2-7; clone size: .; CDR3 protein: CASSPYGTSGRSHSYEQYF; CDR3 DNA: TGCGCCAGCAGCCCGTACGGGACTAGCGGGAGGAGTCACTCCTACGAGCAGTACTTC
D gene: .; CDR3 length: 15; V gene: TRBV4-3; J gene: TRBJ1-1; clone size: .; CDR3 protein: CASSQDLEARTEAFF; CDR3 DNA: TGCGCCAGCAGCCAAGATTTAGAGGCGCGGACTGAAGCTTTCTTT
D gene: .; CDR3 length: 14; V gene: TRBV11-3; J gene: TRBJ2-2; clone size: .; CDR3 protein: CASSLGGGTGELFF; CDR3 DNA: TGTGCCAGCAGCTTGGGCGGAGGCACCGGGGAGCTGTTTTTT
D gene: .; CDR3 length: 18; V gene: TRBV24-1; J gene: TRBJ1-1; clone size: .; CDR3 protein: CATSDLTSVSPMNTEAFF; CDR3 DNA: TGTGCCACCAGTGATTTGACGTCGGTGTCACCGATGAACACTGAAGCTTTCTTT
D gene: .; CDR3 length: 14; V gene: TRBV7-9; J gene: TRBJ1-4; clone size: .; CDR3 protein: CASSLRDPNEKLFF; CDR3 DNA: TGTGCCAGCAGCTTGCGGGACCCGAATGAAAAACTGTTTTTT
D gene: .; CDR3 length: 13; V gene: TRBV5-4; J gene: TRBJ1-4; clone size: .; CDR3 protein: CASQTGSNEKLFF; CDR3 DNA: TGTGCCAGCCAGACAGGCTCTAATGAAAAACTGTTTTTT
D gene: TRBD1; CDR3 length: 14; V gene: TRBV3-1/TRBV3-2; J gene: TRBJ2-7; clone size: .; CDR3 protein: CASSPAGGPYEQYF; CDR3 DNA: TGTGCCAGCAGCCCGGCAGGGGGCCCCTACGAGCAGTACTTC